This T cell receptor (beta chain) stems from a study of blood T cell repertoires in COVID-19. Study at large: The samples span acute and convalescent COVID-19 from the United States, Italy and Spain. T cells, B-cell-depleted T cells, or PBMCs supplied cDNA or gDNA.

Authors' processing steps: The authors estimated nucleated cell counts from reference gene primer amplification. Using immunoSEQ multiplex PCR, the repertoire was profiled, and TCRdb retains in-frame clones only, with some absent. That table is the source of V, J and clone size, and D and trimming were worked out from the DNA. Of 250,000 to 350,000 clones listed, approximately 89% are singletons. V shed 5 bases and J 6 bases; nucleotides not matched to a gene: 8. This CDR3 is 14 amino acids long. Germline V gives CDR1 LNHDA, CDR2 SQIVND (reference sequence). The sample consisted of peripheral blood. The rearrangement uses TRBV19 and TRBJ2-3, with TRBD1 identical over 7 bases. This TCR was recovered from a woman aged 45-65 years who had recovered from COVID-19. Written as DNA, the CDR3 is TGTGCCAGTAGTGTTACAGGGGACGGGGATACGCAGTATTTT. Translation: CASSVTGDGDTQYF.